This T cell receptor beta chain was profiled in a study of OX40 agonist ivuxolimab in advanced cancers. Background on the study: One patient with hepatocellular carcinoma and two with cutaneous melanoma, three in all, had partial responses.

Germline V gene data show CDR1 as MDHEN and CDR2 as SYDVKM. V was clipped by 3 bases and J by 0 bases, with 9 bases between them. This CDR3 region has 15 residues. Autoimmune disease history or systemic immunosuppression excluded patients. Cycle 7 day 1, cycle 4 day 1, and baseline were the timepoints at which blood was sampled. Comments on this clone: Its antigen is unidentified.

Using immunoSEQ multiplex PCR, the repertoire was profiled, and TCRdb retains in-frame clones only, with some absent. The sample lists 87,000 or so clones, roughly 84% occurring once. Findings and limits, study-wide: Antigen targets of the expanded peripheral T cells went undetermined.

The chain uses TRBV28 and TRBJ2-1, with D unresolved. The sequence was collected from an adult with an advanced solid tumor such as melanoma, head and neck, liver or kidney cancer. Sequences were derived from CD4+ or CD8+ T cells sorted from blood, sampled in a trial of the OX40 agonist ivuxolimab. CDR3 bases: TGTGCCAGCAGTTTTGGCGGTAACTCCTACAATGAGCAGTTCTTC. This encodes CASSFGGNSYNEQFF. The full variable domain, with the rest looked up from reference TRBV28 and TRBJ2-1, is DVKVTQSSRYLVKRTGEKVFLECVQDMDHENMFWYRQDPGLGLRLIYFSYDVKMKEKGDIPEGYSVSREKKERFSLILESASTNQTSMYLCASSFGGNSYNEQFFGPGTRLTVL.